This section outlines one T cell receptor (beta chain) sequence together with its context. The data belong to a study of T-cell memory formation after mild COVID-19. TCRdb analysed the 5' RACE reads with MiXCR anew, one entry per CDR3 protein. The sample lists more than 300,000 distinct CDR3 sequences; less than 25% were seen once. This sequence was found in a man between 18 and 35 years old who had mild COVID-19 (a few samples of this study predate the infection). Cell type and time point are not known. The sample consisted of PBMCs or a T cell subset sorted from them (not recorded which).

CDR3 bases: TGTGCCAGCAGCTTAGAGGCTAGCGGGGCCCCCAATGAGCAGTTCTTC. This codes for CASSLEASGAPNEQFF. This chain links TRBV7-2 with TRBJ2-1; 9 bases align to TRBD2. The CDR3 has 16 residues. The V gene end was trimmed by 1 base and the J gene end by 6 bases; junction bases not matched to a gene: 7. CDR1 and CDR2 (germline): SGHTA, FQGNSA.